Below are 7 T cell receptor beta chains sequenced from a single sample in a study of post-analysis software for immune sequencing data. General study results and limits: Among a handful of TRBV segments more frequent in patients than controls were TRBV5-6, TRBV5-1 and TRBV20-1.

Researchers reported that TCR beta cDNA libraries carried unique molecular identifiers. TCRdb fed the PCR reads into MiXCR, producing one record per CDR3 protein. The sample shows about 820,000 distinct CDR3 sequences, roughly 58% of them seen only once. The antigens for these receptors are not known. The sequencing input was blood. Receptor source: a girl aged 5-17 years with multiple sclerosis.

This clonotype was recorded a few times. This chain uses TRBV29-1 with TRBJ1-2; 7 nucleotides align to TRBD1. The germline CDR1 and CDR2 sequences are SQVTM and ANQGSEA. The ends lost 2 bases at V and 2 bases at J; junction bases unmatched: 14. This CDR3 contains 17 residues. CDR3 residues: CSVENYGAGGFNYGYTF. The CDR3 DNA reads TGCAGCGTTGAAAACTACGGGGCAGGGGGATTCAACTATGGCTACACCTTC.

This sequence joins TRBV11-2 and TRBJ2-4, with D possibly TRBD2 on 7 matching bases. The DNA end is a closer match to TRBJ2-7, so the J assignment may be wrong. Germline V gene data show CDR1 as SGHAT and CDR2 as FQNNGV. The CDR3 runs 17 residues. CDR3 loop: CASSLGLGGGNPYEQYF. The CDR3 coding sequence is TGTGCCAGCAGCTTAGGCCTTGGGGGGGGCAACCCCTACGAGCAGTACTTC.

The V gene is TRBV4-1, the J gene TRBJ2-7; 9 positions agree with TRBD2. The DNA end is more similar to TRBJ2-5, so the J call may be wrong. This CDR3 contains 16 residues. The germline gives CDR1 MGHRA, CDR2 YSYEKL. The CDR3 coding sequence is TGCGCCAGCAGCCAAATGGGCCACAGCGGGGGGGAGACCCAGTACTTC. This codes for CASSQMGHSGGETQYF.

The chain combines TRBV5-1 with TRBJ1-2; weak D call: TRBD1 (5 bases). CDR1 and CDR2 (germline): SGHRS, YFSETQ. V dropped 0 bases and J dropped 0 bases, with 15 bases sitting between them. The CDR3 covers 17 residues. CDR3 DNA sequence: TGCGCCAGCAGCTTGGCCCTAGACAGCGCTACTAACTATGGCTACACCTTC. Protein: CASSLALDSATNYGYTF.

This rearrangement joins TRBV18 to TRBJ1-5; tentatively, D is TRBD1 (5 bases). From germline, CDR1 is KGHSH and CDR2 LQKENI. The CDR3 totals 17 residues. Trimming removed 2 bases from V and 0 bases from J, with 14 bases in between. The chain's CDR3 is CASSPNFGTPSNQPQHF. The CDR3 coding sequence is TGTGCCAGCTCACCAAATTTTGGGACGCCTAGCAATCAGCCCCAGCATTTT.

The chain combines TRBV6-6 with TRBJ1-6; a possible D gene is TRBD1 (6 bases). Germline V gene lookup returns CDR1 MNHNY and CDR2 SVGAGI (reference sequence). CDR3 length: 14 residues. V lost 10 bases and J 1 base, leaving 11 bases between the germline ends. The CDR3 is CATARGSYNSPLHF. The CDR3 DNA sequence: TGTGCCACCGCCAGGGGATCCTATAATTCACCCCTCCACTTT.

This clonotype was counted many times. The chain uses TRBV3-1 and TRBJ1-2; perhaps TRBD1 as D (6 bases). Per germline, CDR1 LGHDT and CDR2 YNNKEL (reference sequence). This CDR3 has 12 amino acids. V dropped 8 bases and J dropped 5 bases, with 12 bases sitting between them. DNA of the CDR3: TGTGCCAGCTCACGGACAGATTATGGCTACACCTTC. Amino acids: CASSRTDYGYTF.